This entry concerns a single T cell receptor (beta chain). Trimming cost V 3 bases and J 9 bases, with 15 bases left between them. The CDR3 extends over 14 amino acids. The V gene's germline CDR1 is SGHVS and CDR2 FQNEAQ. The data stem from a study of blood T cell repertoires in COVID-19. Across the whole study: Whether acute or convalescent, the COVID-19 samples came from the United States, Italy and Spain. The cDNA or gDNA used as material had been derived from T cells, B-cell-depleted T cells, or PBMCs.

Source study methods: Counts of nucleated cells, estimated from reference gene primer amplification, were obtained. TCRdb keeps only in-frame clones here, not all; method: immunoSEQ multiplex PCR. Clonal size and the V and J genes are those of that table, whereas D and trimming came from the DNA. Among more than 140,000 clones, roughly 86% were seen once, and the ten largest hold 7% to 10%. Material: peripheral blood. The receptor was isolated from an older woman with acute or convalescent COVID-19. The J gene is TRBJ1-5, the V gene TRBV7-8; a possible D gene is TRBD1 (6 bases). CDR3 nucleotide sequence: TGTGCCAGCAGCTTGCTACAGGGCGGAAGGCCCCAGCATTTT. Its translation is CASSLLQGGRPQHF. Combining the CDR3 with reference TRBV7-8 and TRBJ1-5 gives the whole variable domain GAGVSQSPRYKVAKRGQDVALRCDPISGHVSLFWYQQALGQGPEFLTYFQNEAQLDKSGLPSDRFFAERPEGSVSTLKIQRTQQEDSAVYLCASSLLQGGRPQHFGDGTRLSIL.